This TCR beta chain was sequenced in a study of control samples from healthy donors and cancer patients (dated by TCRdb to 2019 to 2021). As for this clone: Its cognate antigen has yet to be identified. No base qualities exist here, and no much larger clone lies one base off it.

Libraries were made using the immunoSEQ multiplex PCR assay. TCRdb took over this immuneACCESS table, retaining in-frame rearrangements with V and J assigned. Such tables are incomplete; in checked studies, under half of the missing clones stem from an unresolved V gene, and the remainder is unexplained. Within this sample are around 130,000 clones, with just over 90% of them counted one time only. The ten largest account for 1.7% of the sample. The receptor was isolated from a man aged 50-60 years with head and neck cancer. The material sequenced was PBMCs.

The DNA sequence is as follows: TGTGCCAGCAGTTACTCCGGGGTAGAGACCCAGTACTTC. The encoded protein is CASSYSGVETQYF. The V and J genes are TRBV6-5 and TRBJ2-5; matching of 5 bases hints at TRBD2 as the D gene. The CDR3 starts with the cysteine, ends with the phenylalanine, and has 13 residues. This entry keeps only the CDR3 DNA: 39 bases, framed from base 1. A distance of 6 bases separates the germline ends of V and J, which lose 0 bases and 4 bases respectively. In the germline V gene, CDR1 corresponds to MNHEY and CDR2 to SVGAGI.